A single TCR beta chain is shown here with its context. Germline V gene sequence: CDR1 SGHRS, CDR2 YFSETQ. The CDR3 has 16 residues. Trimming stripped 9 bases from V and 0 bases from J, with 16 bases between. This entry belongs to a study of blood T cell repertoires in COVID-19. As for the study in general: Whether acute or convalescent, the COVID-19 samples came from the United States, Italy and Spain. T cells, B-cell-depleted T cells, or PBMCs supplied cDNA or gDNA.

Per the study methods: The authors estimated nucleated cell counts from reference gene primer amplification. Using immunoSEQ multiplex PCR, the repertoire was profiled, and TCRdb retains in-frame clones only, with some absent. That table gives V, J and clone size, and the DNA gave D and trimming. The sample holds over 150,000 clones, roughly 86% seen once. What was sequenced was peripheral blood. The clonotype originates from a woman aged 55-69 years who had recovered from COVID-19. The chain couples TRBV5-1 to TRBJ2-6; a possible D gene is TRBD2 (6 bases). The CDR3 nucleotides are TGCGCCACGCGTCTCGGAGGGACCTCTGGGGCCAACGTCCTGACTTTC. This sequence encodes CATRLGGTSGANVLTF.